One sample yielded the 11 T cell receptor beta chains listed below, sequenced in a study of blood T cell repertoires in COVID-19. Sequencing was performed with immunoSEQ multiplex PCR; in TCRdb, only in-frame clones are kept and a portion is missing. The sample carries about 74,000 clones, around 80% recorded once. The source material was peripheral blood. The receptors here all came from a human donor in a cohort sampled during active COVID-19.

The chain recombines TRBV4-1 with TRBJ2-7, with D tentatively TRBD1 (6 bases). V was trimmed by 0 bases and J by 4 bases, leaving 16 bases between them. The CDR3 loop spans 16 amino acids. Germline V gives CDR1 MGHRA, CDR2 YSYEKL. In nucleotides, the CDR3 is TGCGCCAGCAGCCAAGATCAGTTACAGGGTAAATACGAGCAGTACTTC. Amino acid sequence: CASSQDQLQGKYEQYF.

The chain combines TRBV19 with TRBJ1-2; D gene unclear. The germline CDR1 and CDR2 sequences are LNHDA and SQIVND (reference sequence). Trimming pared 3 bases from V and 1 base from J, leaving 9 bases between. The CDR3 sequence is 14 residues long. The CDR3 spells CASSMIQNNYGYTF. The DNA of the CDR3 is TGTGCCAGTAGTATGATCCAGAATAACTATGGCTACACCTTC.

A few counts support this clone. This chain connects TRBV3-1 (or the pseudogene TRBV3-2) to TRBJ1-2, with D perhaps matching TRBD1 (5 bases). Germline CDR1 and CDR2: LGHDT and YNNKEL (reference sequence). The CDR3 loop spans 13 amino acids. The V and J ends lost 3 bases and 7 bases respectively, with 12 bases between them. DNA for the CDR3: TGTGCCAGCAGCCATTCGGGGGGAGGTGGCTACACCTTC. This encodes CASSHSGGGGYTF.

The V gene is TRBV6-4, the J gene TRBJ1-1; D is undetermined. The CDR3 is 12 amino acids. The V gene lost 6 bases and the J gene lost 6 bases, with 11 bases spanning the gap. Germline CDR1 and CDR2: MRHNA and SNTAGT. Here the CDR3 DNA reads TGTGCCAGCAGCCAGAGGAGCCCTGAAGCTTTCTTT. As protein: CASSQRSPEAFF.

V usage is TRBV6-1 and J usage is TRBJ1-2; TRBD1 is a possible D gene (6 bases). The CDR3 runs 13 residues. The V end lost 3 bases, the J end lost 3 bases, and 8 bases lay between the germline ends. CDR1 and CDR2 (germline): MNHNS, SASEGT. The CDR3, as DNA: TGTGCCAGCAGTGATACAGGGTACTATGGCTACACCTTC. Protein sequence: CASSDTGYYGYTF.

The chain carries TRBV14 and TRBJ1-2; TRBD1 matches at 10 bases. The length of the CDR3 is 17 residues. The germline gives CDR1 SGHDN, CDR2 FVKESK. V trimming: 4 bases; J trimming: 3 bases; junction bases outside the gene matches: 11. The CDR3 nucleotides are TGTGCCAGCAGCCGGCCGGGCCGGACAGGGGGTTACTATGGCTACACCTTC. It yields the protein CASSRPGRTGGYYGYTF.

A few counts support this clone. The chain recombines TRBV6-6 with TRBJ2-7; TRBD2 matches at 8 bases. With V trimmed by 6 bases and J by 3 bases, 4 bases remained unmatched. The CDR3 is 13 amino acids. Germline V gives CDR1 MNHNY, CDR2 SVGAGI (reference sequence). DNA of the CDR3: TGTGCCAGCAGAAGACTAGCGATCTACGAGCAGTACTTC. Amino acids: CASRRLAIYEQYF.

Turning to this clone: The sample holds other DNA sequences that translate to the same CDR3. The V call is TRBV7-8, the J call TRBJ2-7; 7 positions agree with TRBD2. This CDR3 is built from 15 residues. The trim removed 1 base at V and 3 bases at J, leaving 6 bases unmatched. Germline V gene data show CDR1 as SGHVS and CDR2 as FQNEAQ. The CDR3 loop reads CASSLEGGGIYEQYF. As DNA, the CDR3 is TGTGCCAGCAGCTTAGAGGGCGGGGGAATCTACGAGCAGTACTTC. Looking up the rest from reference TRBV7-8 and TRBJ2-7 gives the full variable domain: GAGVSQSPRYKVAKRGQDVALRCDPISGHVSLFWYQQALGQGPEFLTYFQNEAQLDKSGLPSDRFFAERPEGSVSTLKIQRTQQEDSAVYLCASSLEGGGIYEQYFGPGTRLTVT.

The V and J genes are TRBV5-1 and TRBJ2-3; 8 nucleotides align to TRBD1. In germline, CDR1 is SGHRS, CDR2 YFSETQ. The CDR3 contains 15 residues. V was clipped by 4 bases and J by 4 bases; unmatched bases: 8. CDR3 residues: CASSRTGGPPDTQYF. The CDR3, as DNA: TGCGCCAGCAGCCGTACAGGGGGTCCCCCAGATACGCAGTATTTT.

This clone was observed a handful of times. This chain links TRBV19 with TRBJ2-2; D is uncertain. The V end lost 8 bases, the J end lost 0 bases, and 16 bases lay between the germline ends. In germline, CDR1 is LNHDA, CDR2 SQIVND (reference sequence). This CDR3 spans 16 amino acids. CDR3 protein: CASGFRSSANTGELFF. Here the CDR3 DNA reads TGTGCCAGTGGGTTTCGGAGTTCCGCGAACACCGGGGAGCTGTTTTTT. The entire variable domain, with the rest obtained from reference TRBV19 and TRBJ2-2, is as follows: DGGITQSPKYLFRKEGQNVTLSCEQNLNHDAMYWYRQDPGQGLRLIYYSQIVNDFQKGDIAEGYSVSREKKESFPLTVTSAQKNPTAFYLCASGFRSSANTGELFFGEGSRLTVL.

V gene TRBV7-3 combines with J gene TRBJ1-6; 9 bases fit TRBD1. The CDR3 has 19 residues. Trimming took 2 bases from V and 9 from J; bases not matched to a gene: 17. CDR1 is SGHTA and CDR2 is FQGTGA in the germline V gene. The CDR3 protein is CASSLGRGQGAYLGSPLHF. The CDR3, as DNA: TGTGCCAGCAGCTTAGGGCGGGGACAGGGCGCCTATCTTGGTTCACCCCTCCACTTT. Complete variable domain (other parts from reference TRBV7-3 and TRBJ1-6): GAGVSQTPSNKVTEKGKYVELRCDPISGHTALYWYRQSLGQGPEFLIYFQGTGAADDSGLPNDRFFAVRPEGSVSTLKIQRTERGDSAVYLCASSLGRGQGAYLGSPLHFGNGTRLTVT.